This TCR beta chain is drawn from a study of cytomegalovirus exposure and HLA in healthy donors. Turning to the study itself: The 95 to 150 validation repertoires were produced on the same platform as the 650 to 800 repertoires of the first cohort. This was reported in a later analysis. The study's findings and limits: Reported performance of the classifier showed diagnosis of cytomegalovirus status with high specificity and sensitivity.

About this clone: The antigen remains unidentified.

Produced via immunoSEQ multiplex PCR; TCRdb's table is partial and in-frame only. The repertoire has more than 80,000 clones, about 85% of them found once; the top ten carry about 1.8%. The donors were part of the validation cohort of 120 subjects. That cohort was separate from the first cohort, which comprised some 670 subjects. The germline CDR1 and CDR2 sequences are WSHSY and SAAADI. The V end was cut by 4 bases, the J end by 2 bases, with 3 bases between. This CDR3 region has 12 residues. The specimen was PBMCs. The origin of this receptor is a woman aged 18-29 years in good health and CMV-seropositive. The J gene is TRBJ1-3, the V gene TRBV10-2; D not resolved. The CDR3: CASSGAGNTIYF. As DNA, the CDR3 is TGCGCCAGCAGTGGAGCTGGAAACACCATATATTTT.